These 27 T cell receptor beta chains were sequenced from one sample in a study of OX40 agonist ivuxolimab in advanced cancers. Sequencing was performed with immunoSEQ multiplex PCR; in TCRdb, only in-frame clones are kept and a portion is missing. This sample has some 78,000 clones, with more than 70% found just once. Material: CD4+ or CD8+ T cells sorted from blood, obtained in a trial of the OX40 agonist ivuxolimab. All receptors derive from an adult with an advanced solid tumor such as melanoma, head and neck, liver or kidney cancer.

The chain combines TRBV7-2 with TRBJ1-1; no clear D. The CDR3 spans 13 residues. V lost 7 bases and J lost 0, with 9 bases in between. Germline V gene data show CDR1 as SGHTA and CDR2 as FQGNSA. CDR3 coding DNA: TGTGCCAGCAACCCGCAGATGAACACTGAAGCTTTCTTT. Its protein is CASNPQMNTEAFF.

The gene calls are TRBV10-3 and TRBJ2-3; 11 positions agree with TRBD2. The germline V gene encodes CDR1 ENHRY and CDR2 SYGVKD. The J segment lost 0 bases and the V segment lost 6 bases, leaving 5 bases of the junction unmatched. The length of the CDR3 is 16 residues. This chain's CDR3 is CAIRGTSGSSTDTQYF. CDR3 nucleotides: TGTGCCATCAGAGGGACTAGCGGATCTAGCACAGATACGCAGTATTTT.

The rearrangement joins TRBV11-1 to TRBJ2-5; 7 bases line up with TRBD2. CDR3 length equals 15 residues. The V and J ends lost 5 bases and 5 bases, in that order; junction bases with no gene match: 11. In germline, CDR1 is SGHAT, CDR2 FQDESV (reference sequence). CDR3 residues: CASSPQGGGGETQYF. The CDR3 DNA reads TGTGCCAGCAGCCCCCAGGGTGGGGGAGGGGAGACCCAGTACTTC.

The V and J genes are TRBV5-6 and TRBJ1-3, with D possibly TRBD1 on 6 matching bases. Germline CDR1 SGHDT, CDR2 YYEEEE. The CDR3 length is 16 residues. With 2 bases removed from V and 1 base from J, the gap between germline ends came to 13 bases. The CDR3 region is CASSLQGGWSGNTIYF. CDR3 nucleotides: TGTGCCAGCAGCTTACAGGGTGGATGGTCTGGAAACACCATATATTTT.

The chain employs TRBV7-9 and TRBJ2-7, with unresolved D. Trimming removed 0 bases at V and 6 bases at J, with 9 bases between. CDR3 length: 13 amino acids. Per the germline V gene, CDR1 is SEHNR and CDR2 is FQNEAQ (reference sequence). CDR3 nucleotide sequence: TGTGCCAGCAGCTTAGCGGCGGCAGCCGAGCAGTACTTC. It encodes CASSLAAAAEQYF.

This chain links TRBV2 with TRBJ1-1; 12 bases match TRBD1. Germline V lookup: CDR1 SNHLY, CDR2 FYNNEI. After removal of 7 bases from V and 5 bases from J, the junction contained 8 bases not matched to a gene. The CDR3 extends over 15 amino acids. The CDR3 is CASNGDRGHRTEAFF. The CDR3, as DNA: TGTGCCAGCAATGGGGACAGGGGGCATCGGACTGAAGCTTTCTTT.

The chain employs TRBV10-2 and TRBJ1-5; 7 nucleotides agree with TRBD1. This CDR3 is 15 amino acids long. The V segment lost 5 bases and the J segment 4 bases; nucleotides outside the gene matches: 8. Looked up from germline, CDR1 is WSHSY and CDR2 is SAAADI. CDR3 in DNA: TGCGCCAGCAGTTCTGAACAGGGGCGGAATCAGCCCCAGCATTTT. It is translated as CASSSEQGRNQPQHF.

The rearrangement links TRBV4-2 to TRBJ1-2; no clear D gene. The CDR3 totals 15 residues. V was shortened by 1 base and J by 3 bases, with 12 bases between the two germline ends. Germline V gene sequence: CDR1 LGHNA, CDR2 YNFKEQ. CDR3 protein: CASSQGLGGDYGYTF. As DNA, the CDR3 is TGTGCCAGCAGCCAAGGCTTAGGAGGTGACTATGGCTACACCTTC.

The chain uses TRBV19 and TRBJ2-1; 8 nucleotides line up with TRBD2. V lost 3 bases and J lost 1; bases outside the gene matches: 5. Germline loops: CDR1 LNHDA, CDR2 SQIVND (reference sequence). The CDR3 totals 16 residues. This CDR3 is CASSIQRGPSYNEQFF. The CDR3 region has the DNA TGTGCCAGTAGTATCCAGCGGGGGCCTTCCTACAATGAGCAGTTCTTC.

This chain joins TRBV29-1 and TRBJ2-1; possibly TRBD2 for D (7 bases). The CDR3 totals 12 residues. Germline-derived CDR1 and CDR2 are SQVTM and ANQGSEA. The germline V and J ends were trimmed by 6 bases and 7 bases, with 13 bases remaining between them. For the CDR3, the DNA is TGCAGCGTGGTTGGGGGGGCTAATGAGCAGTTCTTC. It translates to CSVVGGANEQFF.

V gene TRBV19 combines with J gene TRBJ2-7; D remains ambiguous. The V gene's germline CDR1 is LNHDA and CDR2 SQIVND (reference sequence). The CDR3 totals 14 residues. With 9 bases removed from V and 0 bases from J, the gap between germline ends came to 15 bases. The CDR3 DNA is TGTGCCAGCCGGACGGCCCTGTACTCCTACGAGCAGTACTTC. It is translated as CASRTALYSYEQYF. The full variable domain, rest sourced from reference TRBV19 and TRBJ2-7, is DGGITQSPKYLFRKEGQNVTLSCEQNLNHDAMYWYRQDPGQGLRLIYYSQIVNDFQKGDIAEGYSVSREKKESFPLTVTSAQKNPTAFYLCASRTALYSYEQYFGPGTRLTVT.

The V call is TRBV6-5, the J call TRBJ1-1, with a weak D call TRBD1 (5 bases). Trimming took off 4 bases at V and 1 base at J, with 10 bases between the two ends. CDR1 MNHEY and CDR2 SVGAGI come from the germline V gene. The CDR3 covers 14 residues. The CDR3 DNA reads TGTGCCAGCAGTTCTCCAGGGAGGAACACTGAAGCTTTCTTT. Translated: CASSSPGRNTEAFF.

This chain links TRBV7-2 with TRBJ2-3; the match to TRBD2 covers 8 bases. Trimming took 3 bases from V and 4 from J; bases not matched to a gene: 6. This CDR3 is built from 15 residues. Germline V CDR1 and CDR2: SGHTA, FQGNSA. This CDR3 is CASSFVGGASDTQYF. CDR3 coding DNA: TGTGCCAGCAGCTTTGTCGGGGGGGCTTCAGATACGCAGTATTTT. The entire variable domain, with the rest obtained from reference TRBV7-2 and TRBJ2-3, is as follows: GAGVSQSPSNKVTEKGKDVELRCDPISGHTALYWYRQSLGQGLEFLIYFQGNSAPDKSGLPSDRFSAERTGGSVSTLTIQRTQQEDSAVYLCASSFVGGASDTQYFGPGTRLTVL.

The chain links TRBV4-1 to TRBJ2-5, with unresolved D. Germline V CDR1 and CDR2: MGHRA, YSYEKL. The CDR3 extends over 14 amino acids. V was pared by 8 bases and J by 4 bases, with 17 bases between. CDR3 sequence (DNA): TGCGCCAGCTCAACCGGACCGGATTCAGAGACCCAGTACTTC. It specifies CASSTGPDSETQYF.

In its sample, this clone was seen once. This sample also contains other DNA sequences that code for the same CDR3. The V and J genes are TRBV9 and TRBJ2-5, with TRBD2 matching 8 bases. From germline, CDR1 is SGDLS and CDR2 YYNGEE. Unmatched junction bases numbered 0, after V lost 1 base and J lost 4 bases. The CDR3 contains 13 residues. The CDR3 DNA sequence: TGTGCCAGCAGCGTACGGGGGGGAGAGACCCAGTACTTC. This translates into CASSVRGGETQYF.

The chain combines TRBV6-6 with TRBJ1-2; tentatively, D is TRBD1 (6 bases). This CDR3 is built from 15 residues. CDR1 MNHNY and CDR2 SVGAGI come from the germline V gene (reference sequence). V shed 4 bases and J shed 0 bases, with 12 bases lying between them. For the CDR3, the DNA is TGTGCCAGCAGTTCGGGGGCCCAGGCTAACTATGGCTACACCTTC. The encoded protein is CASSSGAQANYGYTF.

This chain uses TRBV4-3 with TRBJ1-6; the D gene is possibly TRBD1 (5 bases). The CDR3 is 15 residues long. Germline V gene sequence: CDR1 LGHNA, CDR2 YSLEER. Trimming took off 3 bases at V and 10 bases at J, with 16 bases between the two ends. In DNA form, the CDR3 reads TGCGCCAGCAGCCAGGGGGAGGTGGGTCGATCACCCCTCCACTTT. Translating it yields CASSQGEVGRSPLHF.

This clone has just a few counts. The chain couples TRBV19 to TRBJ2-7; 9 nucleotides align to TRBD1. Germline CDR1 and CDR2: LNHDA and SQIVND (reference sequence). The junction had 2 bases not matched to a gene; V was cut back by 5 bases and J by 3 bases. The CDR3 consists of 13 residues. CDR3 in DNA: TGTGCCAGTAGTGAGACAGGGGGCTACGAGCAGTACTTC. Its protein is CASSETGGYEQYF.

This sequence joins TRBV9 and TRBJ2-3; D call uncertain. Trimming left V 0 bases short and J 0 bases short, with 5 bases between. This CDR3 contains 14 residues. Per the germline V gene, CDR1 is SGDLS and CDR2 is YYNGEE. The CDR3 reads CASSVDGSTDTQYF. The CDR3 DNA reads TGTGCCAGCAGCGTAGACGGAAGCACAGATACGCAGTATTTT.

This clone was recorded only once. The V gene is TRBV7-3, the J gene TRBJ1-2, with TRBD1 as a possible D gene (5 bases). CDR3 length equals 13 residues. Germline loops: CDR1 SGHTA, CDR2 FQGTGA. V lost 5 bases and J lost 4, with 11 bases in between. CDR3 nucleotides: TGTGCCAGCAGCCGCCGGGGCGGCTATGGCTACACCTTC. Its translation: CASSRRGGYGYTF. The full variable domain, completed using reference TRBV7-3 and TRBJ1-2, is GAGVSQTPSNKVTEKGKYVELRCDPISGHTALYWYRQSLGQGPEFLIYFQGTGAADDSGLPNDRFFAVRPEGSVSTLKIQRTERGDSAVYLCASSRRGGYGYTFGSGTRLTVV.

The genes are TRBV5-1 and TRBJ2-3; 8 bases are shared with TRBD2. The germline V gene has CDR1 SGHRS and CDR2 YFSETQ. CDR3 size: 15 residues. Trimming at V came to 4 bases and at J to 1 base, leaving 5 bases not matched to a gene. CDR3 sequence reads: CASSLSGAGTDTQYF. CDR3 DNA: TGCGCCAGCAGCCTTAGCGGGGCCGGCACAGATACGCAGTATTTT.

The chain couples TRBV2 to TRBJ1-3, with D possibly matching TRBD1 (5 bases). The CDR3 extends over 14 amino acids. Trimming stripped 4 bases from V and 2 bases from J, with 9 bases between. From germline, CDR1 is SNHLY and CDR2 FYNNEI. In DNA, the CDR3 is TGTGCCAGCAGTGCAACGGGACCTGGAAACACCATATATTTT. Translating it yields CASSATGPGNTIYF.

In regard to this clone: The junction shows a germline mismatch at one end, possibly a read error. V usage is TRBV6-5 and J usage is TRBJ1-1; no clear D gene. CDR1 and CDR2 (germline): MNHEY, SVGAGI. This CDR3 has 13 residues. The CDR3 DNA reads TGTGCCAGCAGGAACAGCATGAACACTAAAGCTTTCTTT. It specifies CASRNSMNTKAFF.

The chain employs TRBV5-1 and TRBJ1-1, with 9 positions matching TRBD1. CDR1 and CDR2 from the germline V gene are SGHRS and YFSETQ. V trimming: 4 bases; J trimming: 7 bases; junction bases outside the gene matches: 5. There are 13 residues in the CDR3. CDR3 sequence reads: CASSLLGQGEAFF. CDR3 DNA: TGCGCCAGCAGCCTACTGGGACAGGGTGAAGCTTTCTTT. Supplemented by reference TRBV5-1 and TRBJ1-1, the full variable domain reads KAGVTQTPRYLIKTRGQQVTLSCSPISGHRSVSWYQQTPGQGLQFLFEYFSETQRNKGNFPGRFSGRQFSNSRSEMNVSTLELGDSALYLCASSLLGQGEAFFGQGTRLTVV.

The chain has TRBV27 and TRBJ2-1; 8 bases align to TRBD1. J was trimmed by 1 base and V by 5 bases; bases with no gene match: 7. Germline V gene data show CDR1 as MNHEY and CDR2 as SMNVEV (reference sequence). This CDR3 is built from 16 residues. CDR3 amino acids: CASSKRTGKSYNEQFF. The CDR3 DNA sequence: TGTGCCAGCAGTAAACGGACAGGGAAGTCCTACAATGAGCAGTTCTTC.

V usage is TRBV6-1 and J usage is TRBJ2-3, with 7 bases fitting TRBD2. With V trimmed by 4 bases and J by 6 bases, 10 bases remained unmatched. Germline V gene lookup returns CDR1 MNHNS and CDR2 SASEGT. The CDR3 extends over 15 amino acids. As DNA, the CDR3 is TGTGCCAGCAGTGGGACTAGTGGGGGGAGGGATACGCAGTATTTT. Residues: CASSGTSGGRDTQYF.

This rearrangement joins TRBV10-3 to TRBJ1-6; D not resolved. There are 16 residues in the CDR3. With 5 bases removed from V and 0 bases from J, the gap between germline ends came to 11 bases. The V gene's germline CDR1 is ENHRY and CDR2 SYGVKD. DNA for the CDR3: TGTGCCATCAGTCAACAGTTAGGCTCCTATAATTCACCCCTCCACTTT. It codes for CAISQQLGSYNSPLHF.